The rows below give T cell receptor beta chains drawn from one sample of a study of human T cells and chemical hapten exposure. TCRdb independently ran MiXCR on the RACE reads; one entry per CDR3 protein. The sample contains 85,000 or so distinct CDR3 sequences, around 10% of which appear only once. The sequenced sample was whole blood, obtained in connection with sensitization to the hapten diphenylcyclopropenone (DPC). Source of these receptors: a woman aged 45-65 years with alopecia areata. Some clones in this sample may be carry-over from other donors' samples. Each CDR3 is given with its conserved first and last residue.

TRBV5-8	TRBJ2-7	CASSSGYYEQYF
TRBV2	TRBJ1-1	CASSVAGPTEAFF
TRBV10-2	TRBJ2-3	CASSLPGSGRPRTDTQYF
TRBV10-3	TRBJ1-2	CAISDTDNYGYTF
TRBV11-2	TRBJ2-7	CASSLLPGLGWYEQYF
TRBV20-1	TRBJ1-2	CSALPEGINYGYTF
TRBV11-2	TRBJ2-1	CASKGQGLYNEQFF
TRBV29-1	TRBJ1-3	CSVTPGFGPGNTIYF
TRBV7-9	TRBJ2-1	CASSFGGDEQFF
TRBV29-1	TRBJ2-6	CSVDGQSGTNVLTF
TRBV20-1	TRBJ2-2	CSASDTGGGGELFF
TRBV7-3	TRBJ2-2	CASSLKFRREGPGELFF
TRBV12-3/TRBV12-4	TRBJ2-2	CASRSGTGPGELFF
TRBV5-1	TRBJ2-7	CASSLASRTAGKYEQYF
TRBV7-9	TRBJ2-7	CASSFEQGAHEQYF
TRBV12-3/TRBV12-4	TRBJ2-7	CASSSGQPYEQYF
TRBV9	TRBJ2-1	CASSFQDRGRNNEQFF
TRBV12-5	TRBJ1-4	CASGLVLGATNEKLFF
TRBV2	TRBJ1-6	CASNFQGGFRSPLHF
TRBV24-1	TRBJ1-2	CATSDPDSNSGYTF
TRBV28	TRBJ1-2	CASGLPRHRGYTF
TRBV7-9	TRBJ1-6	CASSLVGGFNSPLHF
TRBV7-9	TRBJ1-2	CASSRTDLAHGYTF
TRBV2	TRBJ2-5	CASSAQGSETQYF
TRBV28	TRBJ1-1	CASSSLGAANTEAFF
TRBV5-3	TRBJ1-5	CARSPEDRTNQPQHF
TRBV28	TRBJ2-4	CASSLEQGAGFKNIQYF
TRBV7-2	TRBJ1-1	CASSSRGGRETEAFF
TRBV20-1	TRBJ1-1	CSVVANTEAFF
TRBV21-1	TRBJ2-7	CASSKDGLLYEQYF
TRBV3-2	TRBJ1-3	CASSVLISSGNTIYF
TRBV28	TRBJ2-3	CASNPAGQMTDTQYF
TRBV18	TRBJ1-1	CASSPFEGKINTEAFF
TRBV27	TRBJ1-1	CASSFSKNTEAFF
TRBV10-2	TRBJ2-1	CASRGGQGNNEQFF
TRBV2	TRBJ1-5	CASSDGAGHHF
TRBV24-1	TRBJ2-4	CATSEGGAAKNIQYF
TRBV20-1	TRBJ1-4	CSAPGLGGKGKLFF
TRBV7-2	TRBJ2-4	CASRGQGKAKNIQYF
TRBV29-1	TRBJ2-5	CSVEISGRGDETQYF
TRBV18	TRBJ2-7	CASSPSAVSSYEQYF
TRBV12-3/TRBV12-4	TRBJ1-2	CASSSWDRSNYGYTF
TRBV5-8	TRBJ1-5	CASSAGQGNVQPQHF
TRBV5-1	TRBJ2-3	CASSLDRGEGTDTQYF
TRBV28	TRBJ2-3	CASSKGGPTRDTQYF
TRBV5-1	TRBJ1-5	CASSLSGTSSNQPQHF